These 3 T cell receptor beta chains were sequenced from one sample in a study of blood T cell repertoires in COVID-19. Libraries were prepared by immunoSEQ multiplex PCR; TCRdb keeps only in-frame clonotypes and omits some of them. The table records some 300,000 clones, about 86% of them present only once. Input material: peripheral blood. The source is a woman in her 70s with COVID-19, enrolled during active disease.

The chain combines TRBV3-1 (or the pseudogene TRBV3-2) with TRBJ2-7; no definite D call. Trimming pared 4 bases from V and 0 bases from J, leaving 13 bases between. The length of the CDR3 is 15 residues. CDR1 is LGHDT and CDR2 is YNNKEL in the germline V gene (reference sequence). DNA of the CDR3: TGTGCCAGCAGCCTCGCCGCGTACAGCTCCTACGAGCAGTACTTC. This codes for CASSLAAYSSYEQYF.

The chain joins TRBV5-1 to TRBJ2-7, with 7 bases fitting TRBD2. This CDR3 region has 14 residues. CDR1 is SGHRS, CDR2 YFSETQ, per germline. With 4 bases clipped from V and 3 bases from J, the junction kept 7 bases outside the gene matches. This chain's CDR3 is CASSTGGLLYEQYF. The CDR3 DNA sequence: TGCGCCAGCAGCACGGGAGGACTTCTCTACGAGCAGTACTTC.

V and J are TRBV19 and TRBJ1-5; 7 nucleotides align to TRBD1. The germline V gene has CDR1 LNHDA and CDR2 SQIVND (reference sequence). This CDR3 has 17 residues. Losses at the gene ends were 3 bases for V and 2 bases for J; bases not matched to a gene: 10. This chain's CDR3 is CASSIWADTGGNQPQHF. CDR3 in DNA: TGTGCCAGTAGTATTTGGGCCGATACAGGGGGCAATCAGCCCCAGCATTTT.